The T cell receptor beta chain described here comes from a study of PD-1 blockade in classical Hodgkin lymphoma. Study context: Every 2 weeks, patients had 3 mg/kg nivolumab intravenously.

This clone has only a few counts. The antigen remains undetermined. TCRdb's copy holds only in-frame clones and misses some; the assay was immunoSEQ multiplex PCR. Among roughly 50,000 clones, 81% were seen once, and the ten largest hold roughly 15%. The study's findings and limits: Before treatment, complete responders showed about the same diversity as newly diagnosed patients. It was CD4+ TCR diversity, not CD8+, that rose significantly by C4D1. Later analyses included only patients treated at least 1 year post-ASCT.

Exposure to brentuximab vedotin varied, and each patient had relapsed following autologous stem cell transplantation. Specimen: peripheral blood mononuclear cells (PBMCs), collected at baseline. The TCR was taken from a human donor with classical Hodgkin lymphoma.

The CDR3 spells CAWSVQGTGEAFF. The CDR3 DNA is TGTGCCTGGAGTGTACAGGGTACCGGGGAAGCTTTCTTT. V gene TRBV30 combines with J gene TRBJ1-1, with a tentative D call TRBD1 (6 bases). The germline gives CDR1 GTSNPN, CDR2 SVGIG (reference sequence). The CDR3 runs to 13 residues. Trimming removed 0 bases at V and 8 bases at J, with 13 bases between.